The 21 T cell receptor beta chains below come from one sample, sequenced in a study of CXCR3-negative and CXCR3-positive naive CD8 T cells. Study-wide findings and caveats: Naive cells positive for CXCR3 carried more hydrophobic TRB CDR3s than CXCR3-negative ones.

Their specific antigens are unknown. Through 5' RACE with UMI labels, the TRB cDNA libraries were prepared. For each CDR3 protein, TCRdb gives one entry from its re-call of the 5' RACE reads, without DNA. With 55,000 to 75,000 distinct CDR3 sequences in the sample, the ten largest clones hold roughly 0.73%. Sequenced material: naive CXCR3+ CD8+ T cells from blood. Documented subset: CD45RO-CCR7+CD27+CD95- naive CD8+ T cells expressing CXCR3 (TNR3+). The receptors come from a human donor in good health. Some clones in this sample may be carry-over from other donors' samples.

The chain couples TRBV7-9 to TRBJ2-7; the D gene TCRdb calls, TRBD2, cannot be checked with no DNA. Germline CDR1 and CDR2: SEHNR and FQNEAQ (reference sequence). The CDR3 contains 15 residues. CDR3 loop: CASSLATGGYYEQYF.

This chain joins TRBV29-1 and TRBJ2-7; the D call from TCRdb, TRBD2, cannot be confirmed without DNA. This CDR3 has 17 amino acids. The V gene's germline CDR1 is SQVTM and CDR2 ANQGSEA. The CDR3: CSVEVISQAGASYEQYF.

The V gene is TRBV7-7, the J gene TRBJ2-7. Germline assignment: CDR1 SSHAT and CDR2 FNYEAQ (reference sequence). The CDR3 has 12 amino acids. The CDR3 here is CASSSDDKQQYF.

This chain connects TRBV6-1 to TRBJ2-1; TCRdb indicates TRBD1, and absent DNA this call remains unverified. The CDR3 extends over 14 amino acids. Looked up from germline, CDR1 is MNHNS and CDR2 is SASEGT. The CDR3 protein is CASSEWQGGDEQFF.

V gene TRBV7-3 combines with J gene TRBJ2-5; TCRdb outputs TRBD1, but without DNA this stays unchecked. This CDR3 has 14 amino acids. Germline CDR1 is SGHTA and CDR2 is FQGTGA. This CDR3 is CASSLAGPQETQYF.

The genes are TRBV7-9 and TRBJ2-7; TCRdb picks TRBD2, but there is no DNA to check that call. The germline V gene encodes CDR1 SEHNR and CDR2 FQNEAQ (reference sequence). CDR3 length equals 14 residues. CDR3: CASSPSGGPLEQYF.

The gene calls are TRBV6-5 and TRBJ2-7; the D call of TRBD2 rests on TCRdb alone, since no DNA is present to check it. CDR1 is MNHEY, CDR2 SVGAGI, per germline. The CDR3 length is 17 residues. The CDR3 spells CASSYSSSGGPFYEQYF.

This rearrangement joins TRBV18 to TRBJ1-1. Germline V gene lookup returns CDR1 KGHSH and CDR2 LQKENI. The CDR3 totals 17 residues. The CDR3 region is CASSPAAHPPANTEAFF. The complete variable domain, with remaining parts taken from reference TRBV18 and TRBJ1-1, reads NAGVMQNPRHLVRRRGQEARLRCSPMKGHSHVYWYRQLPEEGLKFMVYLQKENIIDESGMPKERFSAEFPKEGPSILRIQQVVRGDSAAYFCASSPAAHPPANTEAFFGQGTRLTVV.

The chain carries TRBV20-1 and TRBJ2-7; TCRdb picks TRBD1, but there is no DNA to check that call. The CDR3 covers 14 residues. The germline gives CDR1 DFQATT, CDR2 SNEGSKA (reference sequence). The CDR3 is CSARETGGLGEQYF.

V is TRBV6-2 or TRBV6-3 and J is TRBJ2-7. CDR3 length: 11 amino acids. Germline assignment: CDR1 MNHEY and CDR2 SVGEGT. CDR3: CASSTSYEQYF.

This sequence joins TRBV20-1 and TRBJ1-2. The CDR3 totals 16 residues. Per the germline V gene, CDR1 is DFQATT and CDR2 is SNEGSKA (reference sequence). The CDR3 loop is CSASRKDSPWNYGYTF.

V is TRBV7-8 and J is TRBJ2-1. The CDR3 consists of 12 residues. The germline V gene encodes CDR1 SGHVS and CDR2 FQNEAQ. CDR3 protein: CASSLERVEQFF.

The rearrangement joins TRBV20-1 to TRBJ1-5; without DNA, the TCRdb call of TRBD1 cannot be checked. The CDR3 is 14 residues long. CDR1 is DFQATT and CDR2 is SNEGSKA in the germline V gene (reference sequence). The CDR3 sequence: CSADPGQSYQPQHF.

This chain joins TRBV29-1 and TRBJ2-1. CDR3 length: 11 amino acids. Germline V gives CDR1 SQVTM, CDR2 ANQGSEA. CDR3 in amino acids: CSVVELREQFF.

The chain couples TRBV7-6 to TRBJ2-1; TCRdb proposes TRBD2, but this gene call is untestable without DNA. CDR3 size: 17 residues. Germline CDR1 is SGHVS and CDR2 is FNYEAQ. CDR3: CASGGTSGGSSYNEQFF.

The chain employs TRBV29-1 and TRBJ2-1; TCRdb's D call of TRBD1 is untestable without DNA. The CDR3 has 13 amino acids. CDR1 SQVTM and CDR2 ANQGSEA come from the germline V gene. CDR3 residues: CSVQTGTTNEQFF.

The CDR3 protein is CASSFGLSMNTEAFF. The chain carries TRBV7-9 and TRBJ1-1. The germline gives CDR1 SEHNR, CDR2 FQNEAQ (reference sequence). This CDR3 region has 15 residues.

The chain links TRBV5-1 to TRBJ2-1; absent DNA, TCRdb's TRBD1 call cannot be checked. The V gene's germline CDR1 is SGHRS and CDR2 YFSETQ. The CDR3 totals 14 residues. The chain's CDR3 is CASSLVGGTDEQFF. Variable domain in full (rest from reference TRBV5-1 and TRBJ2-1): KAGVTQTPRYLIKTRGQQVTLSCSPISGHRSVSWYQQTPGQGLQFLFEYFSETQRNKGNFPGRFSGRQFSNSRSEMNVSTLELGDSALYLCASSLVGGTDEQFFGPGTRLTVL.

The chain employs TRBV14 and TRBJ2-5. Germline CDR1 and CDR2: SGHDN and FVKESK. CDR3 length equals 14 residues. CDR3 region: CASSQDLGGETQYF. Full variable domain (remainder filled in from reference TRBV14 and TRBJ2-5): EAGVTQFPSHSVIEKGQTVTLRCDPISGHDNLYWYRRVMGKEIKFLLHFVKESKQDESGMPNNRFLAERTGGTYSTLKVQPAELEDSGVYFCASSQDLGGETQYFGPGTRLLVL.

The V gene is TRBV7-3, the J gene TRBJ2-2; TCRdb names TRBD1, which stays unverified in the absence of DNA. The CDR3 sequence is 14 residues long. Per the germline V gene, CDR1 is SGHTA and CDR2 is FQGTGA. The CDR3 protein is CASSPGNWTGELFF.

CDR3: CASSQLRGAAEQYF. The chain joins TRBV14 to TRBJ2-7; without DNA, the TCRdb call of TRBD1 cannot be checked. Germline CDR1 is SGHDN and CDR2 is FVKESK. This CDR3 has 14 residues.